One and the same sample provided the 32 T cell receptor beta chains below, sequenced in a study of vaccination effects on CD4 cells after COVID-19. ViraFEST used viral peptide pools to expand antigen-specific CD4+ T cells before sequencing. At the end of around eleven days of culture, CD4+ T cells were isolated. According to the study, vaccine recipients showed no prior SARS-CoV-2 infection and negative nucleocapsid antibodies. Data came from immunoSEQ multiplex PCR; TCRdb stores just in-frame clones and leaves some out. This sample has 74,000 or so clones, with approximately 80% found just once. No antigen has been identified for these receptors. This specimen was CD4+ T cells from PBMCs cultured with SARS-CoV-2 spike peptides, taken before COVID-19 vaccination. The receptor source for this set is a human donor who received a COVID-19 vaccine.

The chain combines TRBV6-6 with TRBJ2-1; 7 positions match TRBD2. J gave up 7 bases and V 4 bases, and 10 bases lay outside the gene matches. CDR3 length equals 15 residues. Germline V gene sequence: CDR1 MNHNY, CDR2 SVGAGI (reference sequence). DNA of the CDR3: TGTGCCAGCAGTTTTACCGGGACTATCATTAATGAGCAGTTCTTC. Protein: CASSFTGTIINEQFF.

The chain is built from TRBV6-1 and TRBJ1-2, with 8 positions matching TRBD1. This CDR3 has 15 amino acids. J gave up 8 bases and V 1 base, and 9 bases lay outside the gene matches. Germline values: CDR1 MNHNS, CDR2 SASEGT. The CDR3 nucleotides read TGTGCCAGCAGTGAAGATCGTTGGGACAGGAGAGGCTACACCTTC. Its translation is CASSEDRWDRRGYTF.

V and J are TRBV19 and TRBJ2-2; tentative D call: TRBD1 (6 bases). Germline values: CDR1 LNHDA, CDR2 SQIVND (reference sequence). V was pared by 5 bases and J by 4 bases, with 14 bases between. This CDR3 region has 15 residues. This CDR3 reads CASSAGTRGTGELFF. In nucleotides, the CDR3 is TGTGCCAGTAGTGCCGGGACACGGGGCACCGGGGAGCTGTTTTTT.

This chain joins TRBV5-6 and TRBJ2-2, with 9 bases fitting TRBD1. The CDR3 has 15 amino acids. The germline V gene encodes CDR1 SGHDT and CDR2 YYEEEE. With 4 bases clipped from V and 7 bases from J, the junction kept 8 bases outside the gene matches. The CDR3 sequence is CASSPWDRDGGELFF. The CDR3 nucleotides read TGTGCCAGCAGCCCGTGGGACAGGGACGGCGGGGAGCTGTTTTTT.

The CDR3 sequence is CASARSDLVLFF. The CDR3 bases are TGTGCCAGCGCGAGGAGTGACTTGGTGCTGTTTTTT. The genes are TRBV3-1 (or the pseudogene TRBV3-2) and TRBJ1-4; no reliable D call. V lost 8 bases and J 14 bases, leaving 18 bases between the germline ends. Germline CDR1 LGHDT, CDR2 YNNKEL (reference sequence). The CDR3 spans 12 residues.

V gene TRBV6-6 combines with J gene TRBJ2-7; D unresolved. V lost 6 bases, J lost 3 bases, and 9 bases lay in between. The CDR3 sequence is 12 residues long. Germline CDR1 reads MNHNY; CDR2 reads SVGAGI (reference sequence). The CDR3 loop reads CASRGEYYEQYV. CDR3 bases: TGTGCCAGCAGAGGCGAGTACTACGAGCAGTACGTC.

The V call is TRBV3-1 (or the pseudogene TRBV3-2), the J call TRBJ1-4; D uncertain. The germline gives CDR1 LGHDT, CDR2 YNNKEL (reference sequence). Trimming cost V 4 bases and J 0 bases, with 9 bases left between them. This CDR3 region has 15 residues. The chain's CDR3 is CASSLSTATNEKLFF. The CDR3 nucleotides read TGTGCCAGCAGCCTATCTACAGCAACTAATGAAAAACTGTTTTTT.

This chain links TRBV12-3 or TRBV12-4 with TRBJ2-7, with D maybe TRBD2 (6 bases). This CDR3 region has 13 residues. V shed 6 bases and J shed 12 bases, with 21 bases lying between them. For the CDR3, the DNA is TGTGCCAGCAGACCCGGCGGGACCCCGAAGTTGTACGTC. Translated, it gives CASRPGGTPKLYV.

The CDR3 loop reads CASSQSRTGYEQYV. The CDR3 DNA sequence: TGCGCCAGCAGTCAATCGAGGACAGGGTACGAGCAGTACGTC. This sequence joins TRBV23-1 and TRBJ2-7, with 8 bases lining up with TRBD1. TRBV23-1 is an ORF, with its function uncertain. The CDR3 is 14 amino acids. J was trimmed by 4 bases and V by 0 bases; bases with no gene match: 2.

The chain joins TRBV4-1 to TRBJ1-4; TRBD1 might be the D (6 bases). The germline V and J ends were trimmed by 4 bases and 2 bases, with 8 bases remaining between them. Germline lookup yields CDR1 MGHRA and CDR2 YSYEKL. The CDR3 length is 14 residues. Here the CDR3 reads CASSRGGTNEKLFF. CDR3 coding DNA: TGCGCCAGCAGCCGGGGGGGCACTAATGAAAAACTGTTTTTT.

In this sample, this clone turned up a few times. J is TRBJ2-7 and V is TRBV2; 8 bases fit TRBD1. The CDR3 spans 13 residues. Germline-derived CDR1 and CDR2 are SNHLY and FYNNEI. Germline trimming cut 6 bases from V and 5 bases from J; bases unmatched to any gene: 6. The CDR3 DNA sequence: TGTGCCAGCAGATTAGGACAGGGAAACGAGCAGTACGTC. Translated: CASRLGQGNEQYV.

CDR3 bases: TGTGCCAGCAGTTACAGGGCGGGGGGCCAAGAGACCCAGTACTTC. It is translated as CASSYRAGGQETQYF. The chain joins TRBV6-2 or TRBV6-3 to TRBJ2-5; 8 nucleotides match TRBD2. Germline assignment: CDR1 MNHEY and CDR2 SVGEGT. V lost 2 bases to trimming and J lost 1 base; unmatched junction nucleotides: 3. This CDR3 has 15 residues.

The chain recombines TRBV27 with TRBJ1-1; perhaps TRBD1 as D (5 bases). Deletions cut 0 bases from V and 10 bases from J, with 9 bases between. The CDR3 has 12 amino acids. Germline V CDR1 and CDR2: MNHEY, SMNVEV (reference sequence). The CDR3 reads CASSLSRGRAFF. Written as DNA, the CDR3 is TGTGCCAGCAGTTTATCGAGGGGTAGAGCTTTCTTT.

This clone has just a few counts. This chain links TRBV2 with TRBJ1-6, with a tentative D call TRBD1 (5 bases). The germline V and J ends were trimmed by 8 bases and 7 bases, with 15 bases remaining between them. The CDR3 extends over 14 amino acids. Germline V gene data show CDR1 as SNHLY and CDR2 as FYNNEI. CDR3 bases: TGTGCCAGCGGGGTGGGACTAACCAATTCACCCCTCCACTTT. Protein: CASGVGLTNSPLHF.

The rearrangement joins TRBV19 to TRBJ2-7; tentatively, D is TRBD1 or TRBD2 (5 bases each). With 5 bases removed from V and 0 bases from J, the gap between germline ends came to 14 bases. This CDR3 contains 15 residues. The V gene's germline CDR1 is LNHDA and CDR2 SQIVND (reference sequence). CDR3 nucleotides: TGTGCCAGTAGTGTACAGGTGGGGAGCTCCTACGAGCAGTACGTC. This gives the protein CASSVQVGSSYEQYV.

The chain carries TRBV6-5 and TRBJ1-3, with D unresolved. The CDR3 length is 16 residues. Germline V gene lookup returns CDR1 MNHEY and CDR2 SVGAGI. Deletions cut 0 bases from V and 0 bases from J, with 9 bases between. The CDR3 reads CASSYSSRSSGNTIYF. The CDR3 region has the DNA TGTGCCAGCAGTTACTCAAGCAGGAGCTCTGGAAACACCATATATTTT.

This chain uses TRBV30 with TRBJ2-3; the D gene is possibly TRBD1 (5 bases). This CDR3 spans 14 amino acids. Trimming pared 4 bases from V and 2 bases from J, leaving 13 bases between. Germline V lookup: CDR1 GTSNPN, CDR2 SVGIG (reference sequence). In DNA form, the CDR3 reads TGTGCCTGGAAGGGGCGGATGAACACAGATACGCAGTATTTT. Its protein product is CAWKGRMNTDTQYF.

V usage is TRBV6-1 and J usage is TRBJ1-1; D is perhaps TRBD1 (6 bases). This CDR3 is built from 15 residues. Deletions cut 3 bases from V and 1 base from J, with 12 bases between. Germline V gene data show CDR1 as MNHNS and CDR2 as SASEGT. The CDR3 sequence is CASSDTGTENTEAFF. The CDR3 bases are TGTGCCAGCAGTGATACAGGGACCGAGAACACTGAAGCTTTCTTT.

The CDR3 nucleotides are TGTGCCAGCAGCCTGGACCCTGGGGCCAAAAACATTCAGTACTTC. Its protein product is CASSLDPGAKNIQYF. The chain combines TRBV7-9 with TRBJ2-4; D is unclear. V lost 5 bases and J lost 1, with 12 bases in between. The CDR3 contains 15 residues. Per germline, CDR1 SEHNR and CDR2 FQNEAQ (reference sequence).

The V gene is TRBV25-1, the J gene TRBJ1-1, with a tentative D call TRBD1 (6 bases). This CDR3 is 15 amino acids long. Germline CDR1 MGHDK, CDR2 SYGVNS. V was shortened by 6 bases and J by 4 bases, with 18 bases between the two germline ends. Here the CDR3 reads CASREGQPRVTEAFF. The CDR3 DNA reads as TGTGCCAGCAGAGAGGGACAACCCCGTGTCACTGAAGCTTTCTTT.

This rearrangement joins TRBV5-1 to TRBJ2-6, with D perhaps matching TRBD2 (6 bases). Trimming shortened V by 4 bases and J by 1 base, and 21 bases separated the two germline ends. CDR1 and CDR2 from the germline V gene are SGHRS and YFSETQ. The CDR3 runs to 19 residues. The CDR3 is CASSRRLIIGRSGANVLTF. The CDR3 nucleotides are TGCGCCAGCAGCCGAAGGCTTATTATTGGGAGGTCTGGGGCCAACGTCCTGACTTTC.

This clone was detected once. The chain is built from TRBV28 and TRBJ2-7; unclear D gene. The length of the CDR3 is 14 residues. Germline CDR1 reads MDHEN; CDR2 reads SYDVKM. Deletions cut 7 bases from V and 0 bases from J, with 13 bases between. The CDR3 spells CASTSTSGSYEQYV. The CDR3 nucleotides read TGTGCCAGCACTTCAACCTCAGGCTCCTACGAGCAGTACGTC.

The V gene is TRBV3-1 (or the pseudogene TRBV3-2), the J gene TRBJ1-6; D unresolved. CDR3 size: 15 residues. The germline V gene has CDR1 LGHDT and CDR2 YNNKEL (reference sequence). V was shortened by 4 bases and J by 6 bases, with 13 bases between the two germline ends. The CDR3 reads CASSLRGQSNSPLHF. In nucleotides, the CDR3 is TGTGCCAGCAGCCTGAGAGGTCAGTCTAATTCACCCCTCCACTTT.

A few counts support this clone. The chain joins TRBV24-1 to TRBJ2-1, with TRBD1 matching over 8 bases. The CDR3 is 14 amino acids. Germline CDR1 reads KGHDR; CDR2 reads SFDVKD. V trimming: 5 bases; J trimming: 9 bases; junction bases outside the gene matches: 8. CDR3 nucleotides: TGTGCCACCAGTGGGCAGGGGGCAGGCGGTGAGCAGTTCTTC. This gives the protein CATSGQGAGGEQFF.

The chain links TRBV20-1 to TRBJ2-1; 7 bases line up with TRBD1. Germline loops: CDR1 DFQATT, CDR2 SNEGSKA (reference sequence). The CDR3 is made up of 11 amino acids. J lost 7 bases, V lost 5 bases, and 2 bases had no gene match. CDR3 amino acids: CSAGRGNEQFF. Here the CDR3 DNA reads TGCAGTGCTGGCAGGGGGAATGAGCAGTTCTTC.

This chain links TRBV7-8 with TRBJ2-3, with no clear D. The V end lost 4 bases, the J end lost 2 bases, and 13 bases lay between the germline ends. Per germline, CDR1 SGHVS and CDR2 FQNEAQ. The CDR3 runs 15 residues. This CDR3 is CASSSQVRATDTQYF. DNA of the CDR3: TGTGCCAGCAGCTCCCAAGTCAGAGCCACAGATACGCAGTATTTT.

V gene TRBV5-5 combines with J gene TRBJ2-3; TRBD1 might be the D (5 bases). The CDR3 sequence is 15 residues long. Trimming took off 3 bases at V and 0 bases at J, with 11 bases between the two ends. CDR1 SGHKS and CDR2 YYEKEE come from the germline V gene (reference sequence). The CDR3 sequence is CASSSFGASTDTQYF. The CDR3 region has the DNA TGTGCCAGCAGCTCGTTTGGGGCTAGCACAGATACGCAGTATTTT. The full variable domain, rest sourced from reference TRBV5-5 and TRBJ2-3, is DAGVTQSPTHLIKTRGQQVTLRCSPISGHKSVSWYQQVLGQGPQFIFQYYEKEERGRGNFPDRFSARQFPNYSSELNVNALLLGDSALYLCASSSFGASTDTQYFGPGTRLTVL.

This clone was seen only once. The genes are TRBV18 and TRBJ1-1; unclear D gene. Trimming pared 6 bases from V and 0 bases from J, leaving 17 bases between. Per germline, CDR1 KGHSH and CDR2 LQKENI. This CDR3 spans 16 amino acids. The CDR3 sequence: CASSQGTGQLNTEAFF. DNA for the CDR3: TGTGCCAGCTCCCAAGGTACTGGGCAGTTGAACACTGAAGCTTTCTTT.

This clone has only a few counts. Here the CDR3 reads CAWSNGQGGDTQYF. The CDR3 DNA sequence: TGTGCCTGGAGCAATGGACAGGGGGGAGATACGCAGTATTTT. This chain connects TRBV30 to TRBJ2-3; 10 bases align to TRBD1. This CDR3 has 14 amino acids. In germline, CDR1 is GTSNPN, CDR2 SVGIG (reference sequence). The V gene end was trimmed by 3 bases and the J gene end by 5 bases; junction bases not matched to a gene: 5.

The genes are TRBV5-6 and TRBJ2-1; TRBD1 aligns across 9 bases. This CDR3 contains 16 residues. V shed 6 bases and J 6 bases; nucleotides not matched to a gene: 13. CDR1 and CDR2 from the germline V gene are SGHDT and YYEEEE. In DNA form, the CDR3 reads TGTGCCAGCATTGTCAGGGGGACAGGGAGGGCCAATGAGCAGTTCTTC. It encodes CASIVRGTGRANEQFF.

CDR3 protein: CASSPDPARTEAFF. CDR3 DNA: TGTGCCAGCTCACCCGACCCGGCTCGGACTGAAGCTTTCTTT. The chain uses TRBV18 and TRBJ1-1; no reliable D call. The CDR3 totals 14 residues. V lost 3 bases and J 5 bases, leaving 13 bases between the germline ends. In germline, CDR1 is KGHSH, CDR2 LQKENI.

This clone was seen a handful of times. The chain recombines TRBV7-2 with TRBJ2-3, with D unresolved. The CDR3 consists of 14 residues. Germline lookup yields CDR1 SGHTA and CDR2 FQGNSA. Trimming shortened V by 2 bases and J by 4 bases, and 10 bases separated the two germline ends. The CDR3 bases are TGTGCCAGCAGCTTAAGGGTTAGCCCAGATACGCAGTATTTT. Protein sequence: CASSLRVSPDTQYF. The whole variable domain, filled in from reference TRBV7-2 and TRBJ2-3, reads GAGVSQSPSNKVTEKGKDVELRCDPISGHTALYWYRQSLGQGLEFLIYFQGNSAPDKSGLPSDRFSAERTGGSVSTLTIQRTQQEDSAVYLCASSLRVSPDTQYFGPGTRLTVL.